This T cell receptor beta chain was sequenced for a study of identical twins. Using its own MiXCR run on the 5' RACE reads, TCRdb lists one record per CDR3 protein. The profile shows fewer than 250,000 distinct CDR3 sequences, roughly a tenth of them singletons. The CDR3 is 11 residues long. In germline, CDR1 is GTSNPN, CDR2 SVGIG (reference sequence). Between the trimmed V and J ends, which lost 2 bases and 6 bases, there was a span of 6 bases. Sequenced sample: memory (CD45RO+) T cells sorted from blood. The sequence derives from a woman aged 18 to 35 in good health. V and J are TRBV30 and TRBJ2-3; D is unresolved. This CDR3 reads CAWSRRDTQYF. CDR3 in DNA: TGTGCCTGGAGTCGCCGGGATACGCAGTATTTT.